This T cell receptor beta chain was recorded in a study of blood T cells in healthy people across ages. A note on this clonotype: Its antigen is still unknown.

Together with a sample-barcoded 5' primer, a J-beta primer mix was included in a second PCR lasting about 7 to 11 cycles. MiXCR, applied by TCRdb to the 5' RACE reads, yields one record per CDR3 protein. Of about 1,000,000 distinct CDR3 sequences listed, less than 50% are singletons. General observations from the study: Diversity estimates from one million T cells were considered underestimates. With age, beta diversity per million T cells declined roughly linearly, significantly by approximately 41.

Trimming pared 4 bases from V and 11 bases from J, leaving 17 bases between. This CDR3 has 13 residues. This receptor was obtained from an older woman in good health. The rearrangement links TRBV12-3 or TRBV12-4 to TRBJ2-5, with unresolved D. The sequenced sample consisted of blood. The CDR3 bases are TGTGCCAGCAGTTCTCCGTCTAGGAATGAGCAGTACTTC. It codes for CASSSPSRNEQYF.